This TCR beta chain came from a study of blood T cell repertoires in COVID-19. On the study more broadly: COVID-19 samples, acute and convalescent, were from the United States, Italy and Spain. From T cells, B-cell-depleted T cells, or PBMCs came the material, which was cDNA or gDNA.

V dropped 5 bases and J dropped 0; count of bases not matched to a gene: 7. This CDR3 has 16 residues. Germline CDR1 is LNHDA and CDR2 is SQIVND (reference sequence). Original handling: Amplified reference gene primers provided the basis for estimating nucleated cell counts. Only in-frame clones appear in the TCRdb table, and some are missing; sequencing was by immunoSEQ multiplex PCR. For V, J and clone size, that table is used; D and trimming come from the DNA. This table has 80,000 to 100,000 clones, around 86% appearing once. The sample consisted of peripheral blood. The chain is built from TRBV19 and TRBJ1-3; 7 bases are shared with TRBD1. The receptor comes from a man aged 50-60 years with acute or convalescent COVID-19. This CDR3 reads CASSYLQGPSGNTIYF. The CDR3 bases are TGTGCCAGTAGTTACCTACAGGGGCCCTCTGGAAACACCATATATTTT.